Presented here are 23 T cell receptor beta chains from one specimen sequenced in a study of blood T cell repertoires in COVID-19. Clones were read by immunoSEQ multiplex PCR, and TCRdb kept only the in-frame ones, dropping some. The sample lists about 160,000 clones, around nine tenths occurring once. What was sequenced was peripheral blood. The origin of the receptors is a woman aged 70-85 years with COVID-19, enrolled during active disease.

The CDR3 region is CASSNTGTGTDTQYF. The CDR3 DNA is TGTGCCAGTAGTAATACCGGGACTGGCACAGATACGCAGTATTTT. This rearrangement joins TRBV19 to TRBJ2-3; tentatively, D is TRBD2 (6 bases). There are 15 residues in the CDR3. With 4 bases removed from V and 1 base from J, the gap between germline ends came to 12 bases. The germline gives CDR1 LNHDA, CDR2 SQIVND (reference sequence). The entire variable domain, with the rest obtained from reference TRBV19 and TRBJ2-3, is as follows: DGGITQSPKYLFRKEGQNVTLSCEQNLNHDAMYWYRQDPGQGLRLIYYSQIVNDFQKGDIAEGYSVSREKKESFPLTVTSAQKNPTAFYLCASSNTGTGTDTQYFGPGTRLTVL.

The chain employs TRBV12-5 and TRBJ2-3; TRBD1 might be the D (5 bases). The V end was cut by 6 bases, the J end by 10 bases, with 14 bases between. The CDR3 has 12 residues. Germline CDR1 reads LGHNT; CDR2 reads FRNRAP. The CDR3 DNA reads TGTGCTAGTGGCCCCCCAGGGAACTCGCAGTATTTT. Translated, it gives CASGPPGNSQYF.

The chain employs TRBV14 and TRBJ1-3; D uncertain. This CDR3 has 15 amino acids. V dropped 3 bases and J dropped 1 base, with 10 bases sitting between them. Germline V CDR1 and CDR2: SGHDN, FVKESK. The CDR3 DNA reads as TGTGCCAGCAGCCAGAGAAGTATATCTGGAAACACCATATATTTT. The encoded protein is CASSQRSISGNTIYF.

This rearrangement joins TRBV10-2 to TRBJ2-1; 8 bases line up with TRBD2. CDR3 size: 17 residues. The ends lost 8 bases at V and 0 bases at J; junction bases unmatched: 12. The germline V gene encodes CDR1 WSHSY and CDR2 SAAADI. The CDR3 DNA follows: TGCGCCAGCCAGGAAATAGCGGGATTAGGCTCCTACAATGAGCAGTTCTTC. It yields the protein CASQEIAGLGSYNEQFF.

This clone has only a few counts. The chain links TRBV24-1 to TRBJ1-4; 7 bases agree with TRBD1. Per germline, CDR1 KGHDR and CDR2 SFDVKD. V trimming: 3 bases; J trimming: 2 bases; junction bases outside the gene matches: 2. CDR3 size: 15 residues. CDR3 loop: CATSDLTGTNEKLFF. In DNA, the CDR3 is TGTGCCACCAGTGATCTGACAGGGACTAATGAAAAACTGTTTTTT.

This chain links TRBV6-2 or TRBV6-3 with TRBJ1-1, with 8 bases fitting TRBD1. CDR1 MNHEY and CDR2 SVGEGT come from the germline V gene. V lost 5 bases to trimming and J lost 4 bases; unmatched junction nucleotides: 12. The CDR3 contains 16 residues. The CDR3 nucleotides are TGTGCCAGCAGTCCCATCCCCCCCACAGGGGGCACTGAAGCTTTCTTT. As protein: CASSPIPPTGGTEAFF.

A single count supports this clone. This chain connects TRBV28 to TRBJ2-3; possibly TRBD2 for D (6 bases). V lost 4 bases and J 4 bases, leaving 18 bases between the germline ends. The CDR3 is made up of 16 amino acids. Germline CDR1 is MDHEN and CDR2 is SYDVKM. This chain's CDR3 is CASSSIYRLVSDTQYF. Written as DNA, the CDR3 is TGTGCCAGCAGTTCGATATACAGACTAGTTTCAGATACGCAGTATTTT.

The chain combines TRBV18 with TRBJ1-4; tentative D call: TRBD1 (6 bases). Trimming took off 6 bases at V and 7 bases at J, with 15 bases between the two ends. This CDR3 has 14 residues. Looked up from germline, CDR1 is KGHSH and CDR2 is LQKENI. The CDR3 is CASSPQGPGEKLFF. CDR3 sequence (DNA): TGTGCCAGCTCGCCCCAGGGGCCTGGTGAAAAACTGTTTTTT.

J is TRBJ2-7 and V is TRBV5-4, with a weak D call TRBD2 (7 bases). Germline V CDR1 and CDR2: SGHNT, YYREEE (reference sequence). The CDR3 runs 15 residues. V dropped 2 bases and J dropped 3 bases, with 15 bases sitting between them. CDR3 region: CASSFPGGVHYEQYF. The CDR3 DNA sequence: TGTGCCAGCAGCTTTCCGGGGGGCGTTCACTACGAGCAGTACTTC.

This clone was observed a single time. The CDR3 region is CASRAGGTGSNYGYTF. CDR3 bases: TGTGCCAGCAGGGCCGGCGGGACAGGGTCTAACTATGGCTACACCTTC. This chain connects TRBV2 to TRBJ1-2, with 9 bases matching TRBD1. V was pared by 6 bases and J by 0 bases, with 8 bases of the junction left unmatched. Per germline, CDR1 SNHLY and CDR2 FYNNEI. The CDR3 contains 16 residues.

This clone has more than one count but fewer than ten. V and J are TRBV7-2 and TRBJ1-1; D is unclear. Deletions cut 3 bases from V and 4 bases from J, with 15 bases between. CDR3 length: 15 residues. Germline CDR1 is SGHTA and CDR2 is FQGNSA. In nucleotides, the CDR3 is TGTGCCAGCAGCTTCTCCGGCGCGTCGGGCACTGAAGCTTTCTTT. Protein product: CASSFSGASGTEAFF.

The chain has TRBV19 and TRBJ1-1; D gene uncertain. Germline V lookup: CDR1 LNHDA, CDR2 SQIVND (reference sequence). Trimming shortened V by 8 bases and J by 6 bases, and 10 bases separated the two germline ends. The CDR3 has 11 amino acids. The CDR3 nucleotides are TGTGCCAGTCGAGGGCAGGCTGAAGCTTTCTTT. Translating gives CASRGQAEAFF.

The chain couples TRBV28 to TRBJ2-7; D not certain. This CDR3 has 13 amino acids. V lost 3 bases to trimming and J lost 2 bases, with 8 bases between them. The germline V gene encodes CDR1 MDHEN and CDR2 SYDVKM. The CDR3 region is CASSFPSAYEQYF. The CDR3 DNA is TGTGCCAGCAGTTTTCCCTCAGCCTACGAGCAGTACTTC.

V usage is TRBV27 and J usage is TRBJ2-1; 8 bases match TRBD1. The CDR3 has 15 amino acids. V dropped 4 bases and J dropped 7; count of bases not matched to a gene: 9. Germline V gene lookup returns CDR1 MNHEY and CDR2 SMNVEV (reference sequence). The CDR3 reads CASSSGQVGGNEQFF. In DNA, the CDR3 is TGTGCCAGCAGTTCGGGACAGGTTGGGGGGAATGAGCAGTTCTTC.

This chain connects TRBV7-3 to TRBJ2-2; 7 bases line up with TRBD2. Germline V gene sequence: CDR1 SGHTA, CDR2 FQGTGA. Trimming at V came to 1 base and at J to 0 bases, leaving 2 bases not matched to a gene. The CDR3 consists of 16 residues. CDR3 sequence (DNA): TGTGCCAGCAGCTTAATAGCGGGCGCGAACACCGGGGAGCTGTTTTTT. Translation gives CASSLIAGANTGELFF.

This clone has a single count. V gene TRBV7-2 combines with J gene TRBJ2-3; TRBD2 matches at 7 bases. With 6 bases clipped from V and 6 bases from J, the junction kept 9 bases outside the gene matches. CDR1 and CDR2 from the germline V gene are SGHTA and FQGNSA. The CDR3 consists of 14 residues. The CDR3 region is CASSFRLAVDTQYF. The CDR3 region has the DNA TGTGCCAGCAGTTTCCGACTAGCTGTGGATACGCAGTATTTT.

This chain uses TRBV3-1 (or the pseudogene TRBV3-2) with TRBJ1-1; D is undetermined. Per the germline V gene, CDR1 is LGHDT and CDR2 is YNNKEL (reference sequence). The CDR3 loop spans 15 amino acids. Trimming removed 7 bases at V and 0 bases at J, with 15 bases between. CDR3 protein: CASTAYSGLNTEAFF. In DNA, the CDR3 is TGTGCCAGCACCGCATACAGCGGGTTGAACACTGAAGCTTTCTTT.

This CDR3 reads CATGQGVATNEKLFF. The CDR3 nucleotides read TGTGCCACGGGACAGGGGGTGGCAACTAATGAAAAACTGTTTTTT. V is TRBV25-1 and J is TRBJ1-4; 11 bases match TRBD1. This CDR3 has 15 amino acids. With 10 bases clipped from V and 0 bases from J, the junction kept 4 bases outside the gene matches. CDR1 is MGHDK, CDR2 SYGVNS, per germline.

This clone was seen only once. CDR3 bases: TGTGCCTGGACGACTAGCGGGGGGGCCCATGAGCAGTTCTTC. Translation gives CAWTTSGGAHEQFF. J is TRBJ2-1 and V is TRBV30; 14 bases match TRBD2. This CDR3 is built from 14 residues. Germline V CDR1 and CDR2: GTSNPN, SVGIG (reference sequence). V was clipped by 4 bases and J by 8 bases; unmatched bases: 4.

V usage is TRBV3-1 (or the pseudogene TRBV3-2) and J usage is TRBJ2-5; tentative D call: TRBD2 (5 bases). The CDR3 consists of 12 residues. Between the trimmed V and J ends, which lost 5 bases and 4 bases, there was a span of 8 bases. Germline-derived CDR1 and CDR2 are LGHDT and YNNKEL (reference sequence). The chain's CDR3 is CASSSSGETQYF. The CDR3 DNA sequence: TGTGCCAGCAGCTCAAGCGGAGAGACCCAGTACTTC.

The V gene is TRBV9, the J gene TRBJ2-3; TRBD2 matches 7 bases. This CDR3 is built from 16 residues. V was pared by 0 bases and J by 4 bases, with 8 bases of the junction left unmatched. Germline CDR1 and CDR2: SGDLS and YYNGEE. CDR3 nucleotide sequence: TGTGCCAGCAGCGTAGATAGAGCGGGGTACTCAGATACGCAGTATTTT. This sequence encodes CASSVDRAGYSDTQYF.

The chain recombines TRBV7-2 with TRBJ1-1; possibly TRBD1 for D (6 bases). Trimming took off 4 bases at V and 5 bases at J, with 17 bases between the two ends. Germline CDR1 and CDR2: SGHTA and FQGNSA. CDR3 length: 15 amino acids. The chain's CDR3 is CASSSQTGRVTEAFF. In DNA form, the CDR3 reads TGTGCCAGCAGCTCACAAACAGGGAGGGTAACTGAAGCTTTCTTT.

The chain is built from TRBV2 and TRBJ2-3, with D unclear. V was trimmed by 4 bases and J by 0 bases, leaving 5 bases between them. Germline CDR1 and CDR2: SNHLY and FYNNEI. There are 13 residues in the CDR3. CDR3 loop: CASSGLSTDTQYF. CDR3 nucleotide sequence: TGTGCCAGCAGTGGACTGAGCACAGATACGCAGTATTTT.